These T cell receptor beta chains were read from a single sample in a study of blood T cell repertoires in COVID-19. Sequencing was performed with immunoSEQ multiplex PCR; in TCRdb, only in-frame clones are kept and a portion is missing. The data contain some 190,000 clones, approximately 91% of them singletons. What was sequenced was peripheral blood. The receptors originated from a man younger than 30 with active or convalescent COVID-19. CDR3s include the opening cysteine and the closing phenylalanine or tryptophan. The D gene is left open where the match is weak. Size tells how often a clone was seen (once, few, many) or the class of an expanded clone, and some rows leave it out.

j_gene,d_gene,v_gene,abundance,CDR3aa,CDR3nt
TRBJ1-4,TRBD1,TRBV5-1,-,CASSFAQGAVTNEKLFF,TGCGCCAGCAGCTTCGCTCAGGGGGCCGTAACTAATGAAAAACTGTTTTTT
TRBJ1-4,-,TRBV7-9,-,CATHRVTNEKLFF,TGTGCCACCCACAGGGTCACTAATGAAAAACTGTTTTTT
TRBJ2-2,-,TRBV7-2,once,CASSSNTGELFF,TGTGCCAGCAGCTCTAACACCGGGGAGCTGTTTTTT
TRBJ2-2,-,TRBV18,-,CASSLLTGELFF,TGTGCCAGCTCACTCTTGACCGGGGAGCTGTTTTTT
TRBJ2-1,TRBD2,TRBV6-6,-,CASGRTPGGLAGEQFF,TGTGCCAGCGGTCGCACTCCGGGGGGACTAGCCGGTGAGCAGTTCTTC
TRBJ2-2,TRBD1,TRBV11-3,-,CASSAGQGRDTGELFF,TGTGCCAGCAGCGCCGGACAGGGGAGGGACACCGGGGAGCTGTTTTTT
TRBJ2-6,-,TRBV19,once,CASSIGSGANVLTF,TGTGCCAGTAGTATCGGCTCTGGGGCCAACGTCCTGACTTTC
TRBJ1-6,-,TRBV5-4,many,CASSSIGGRGSDSPLHF,TGTGCCAGCAGCTCCATAGGTGGGCGGGGTTCGGATTCACCCCTCCACTTT
TRBJ2-3,-,TRBV15,-,CATSRAGDTDTQYF,TGTGCCACCAGCAGAGCGGGGGACACAGATACGCAGTATTTT
TRBJ1-2,-,TRBV4-1,-,CASSPASTVLNYGYTF,TGCGCCAGCAGCCCCGCTTCGACAGTGCTTAACTATGGCTACACCTTC
TRBJ1-1,TRBD1,TRBV6-2/TRBV6-3,-,CASSPRQGAQNTEAFF,TGTGCCAGCAGTCCGCGACAGGGGGCGCAGAACACTGAAGCTTTCTTT
TRBJ2-1,-,TRBV7-2,-,CASSMRAGTYNEQFF,TGTGCCAGCAGCATGAGGGCGGGAACCTACAATGAGCAGTTCTTC
TRBJ2-7,TRBD1,TRBV29-1,-,CSARTGRSYEQYF,TGCAGCGCCCGGACAGGGCGCTCCTACGAGCAGTACTTC
TRBJ2-7,-,TRBV24-1,-,CATGDRLYTPYEQYF,TGTGCCACCGGTGACAGGCTTTATACCCCCTACGAGCAGTACTTC
TRBJ1-2,-,TRBV2,once,CASRDMHYGYTF,TGTGCCAGCAGGGACATGCACTATGGCTACACCTTC
TRBJ1-2,-,TRBV7-2,once,CASSPGRTYGYTF,TGTGCCAGCAGCCCCGGTCGCACCTATGGCTACACCTTC
TRBJ2-7,TRBD2,TRBV7-9,-,CASNPGLASYEQYF,TGTGCCAGCAACCCGGGACTAGCCTCCTACGAGCAGTACTTC
TRBJ2-1,TRBD2,TRBV28,-,CAARATSGGHNEQFF,TGTGCCGCGAGGGCGACTAGCGGGGGACACAATGAGCAGTTCTTC
TRBJ1-3,-,TRBV6-6,-,CASSYSLVSSGNTIYF,TGTGCCAGCAGTTACTCGTTGGTGAGCTCTGGAAACACCATATATTTT
TRBJ2-1,TRBD1,TRBV7-2,-,CASSLKPGTELYNEQFF,TGTGCCAGCAGCTTAAAACCTGGGACAGAACTATACAATGAGCAGTTCTTC
TRBJ2-2,TRBD2,TRBV4-1,-,CASSQDPELAGGTNTGELFF,TGCGCCAGCAGCCAAGATCCGGAACTAGCGGGGGGGACGAACACCGGGGAGCTGTTTTTT
TRBJ2-1,TRBD2,TRBV7-2,-,CASSLAITSGVVYNEQFF,TGTGCCAGCAGCTTAGCGATAACTAGCGGAGTCGTTTACAATGAGCAGTTCTTC
TRBJ2-1,TRBD2,TRBV5-4,-,CASSLGGGISYNEQFF,TGTGCCAGCAGCTTGGGCGGGGGAATATCCTACAATGAGCAGTTCTTC
TRBJ2-7,TRBD2,TRBV6-6,-,CASSYSDGGGSYEQYF,TGTGCCAGCAGTTACTCCGACGGGGGGGGCTCCTACGAGCAGTACTTC
TRBJ2-1,TRBD2,TRBV6-6,-,CASTDGRGQFF,TGTGCCAGCACCGACGGGAGGGGTCAGTTCTTC
TRBJ1-6,TRBD1,TRBV5-1,-,CASSRDRSNSPLHF,TGCGCCAGCAGCCGGGACAGGAGTAATTCACCCCTCCACTTT
TRBJ2-1,-,TRBV24-1,-,CATSDLRGTGPNEQFF,TGTGCCACCAGTGATTTGCGCGGGACTGGCCCAAATGAGCAGTTCTTC
TRBJ1-1,-,TRBV6-5,-,CASSYGAENTEAFF,TGTGCCAGCAGTTACGGGGCAGAGAACACTGAAGCTTTCTTT
TRBJ2-3,-,TRBV6-5,-,CASSSLGEDTQYF,TGTGCCAGCAGTTCGTTAGGAGAAGATACGCAGTATTTT
TRBJ1-1,-,TRBV5-1,once,CASNIVGEANTEAFF,TGCGCCAGCAACATCGTCGGGGAGGCGAACACTGAAGCTTTCTTT
TRBJ1-3,-,TRBV5-1,-,CASSLGAGQNSGNTIYF,TGCGCCAGCAGCTTGGGAGCCGGACAGAACTCTGGAAACACCATATATTTT
TRBJ2-7,-,TRBV28,-,CASSLLIGNGYEQYF,TGTGCCAGCAGTCTACTAATTGGTAATGGCTACGAGCAGTACTTC
TRBJ1-1,-,TRBV6-6,-,CASSYSGKNTEAFF,TGTGCCAGCAGTTACTCGGGCAAGAACACTGAAGCTTTCTTT
TRBJ2-7,TRBD1,TRBV6-5,-,CASSQGVSYEQYF,TGTGCCAGCAGTCAGGGGGTATCCTACGAGCAGTACTTC
TRBJ1-1,TRBD1,TRBV7-3,-,CASRPTGMNTEAFF,TGTGCCAGCAGGCCGACAGGGATGAACACTGAAGCTTTCTTT
TRBJ1-5,TRBD1,TRBV27,-,CASSLRRDRVDNQPQHF,TGTGCCAGCAGTTTACGGCGGGACAGGGTGGACAATCAGCCCCAGCATTTT
TRBJ2-1,TRBD2,TRBV6-4,-,CASSDSGGGYNEQFF,TGTGCCAGCAGTGACTCCGGCGGGGGCTACAATGAGCAGTTCTTC
TRBJ2-3,TRBD2,TRBV7-8,-,CASSPRAGGTDTQYF,TGTGCCAGCAGCCCTCGAGCGGGGGGCACAGATACGCAGTATTTT
TRBJ1-4,-,TRBV4-1,-,CASSQSGNEKLFF,TGCGCCAGCAGCCAATCCGGGAATGAAAAACTGTTTTTT
TRBJ1-4,TRBD1,TRBV5-1,-,CASSLQPGGLGEKLFF,TGCGCCAGCAGCTTACAACCAGGGGGTTTGGGTGAAAAACTGTTTTTT
TRBJ1-6,-,TRBV7-9,-,CASSPTEWEDSPLHF,TGTGCCAGCAGCCCTACGGAGTGGGAGGATTCACCCCTCCACTTT